This T cell receptor beta chain originates from a study of CD8 T cells in ankylosing spondylitis. This clonotype was observed at least ten times. In TCRdb, the 5' RACE reads were re-called with MiXCR into one record per CDR3 protein. The sample lists 300,000 to 350,000 distinct CDR3 sequences, 11% occurring once. The CDR3 has 13 residues. Deletions cut 0 bases from V and 7 bases from J, with 9 bases between. Germline values: CDR1 SEHNR, CDR2 FQNEAQ (reference sequence). The sample consisted of blood, either unsorted or a sorted T cell fraction (not recorded which). The rearrangement joins TRBV7-9 to TRBJ1-2, with D unresolved. The clonotype was recovered from a female donor with ankylosing spondylitis or in good health (not recorded which). CDR3 nucleotide sequence: TGTGCCAGCAGCTTAGCGCACCCCTCTGGCTACACCTTC. This encodes CASSLAHPSGYTF.